Each of the 13 T cell receptor beta chains below was sequenced from the same sample in a study of OX40 agonist ivuxolimab in advanced cancers. Measured with immunoSEQ multiplex PCR; TCRdb has only the in-frame clones, and not every one. The table lists approximately 60,000 clones, around 83% of them singletons. Here the sequenced sample was CD4+ or CD8+ T cells sorted from blood, taken in a trial of the OX40 agonist ivuxolimab. Every receptor here comes from an adult with an advanced solid tumor such as melanoma, head and neck, liver or kidney cancer.

There are a few counts of this clone. The rearrangement links TRBV4-3 to TRBJ2-1; a weak D match, TRBD1 (6 bases). Germline lookup yields CDR1 LGHNA and CDR2 YSLEER. The CDR3 covers 13 residues. Between the trimmed V and J ends, which lost 4 bases and 9 bases, there was a span of 13 bases. The CDR3 loop reads CASSLWTETEQFF. DNA of the CDR3: TGCGCCAGCAGCCTCTGGACAGAGACTGAGCAGTTCTTC.

The chain carries TRBV7-6 and TRBJ2-3; D gene uncertain. The ends were cut back, 1 base at V and 5 bases at J, with 1 base in the middle. CDR1 is SGHVS, CDR2 FNYEAQ, per germline. The CDR3 runs to 11 residues. This chain's CDR3 is CASSLEDTQYF. The CDR3 nucleotides read TGTGCCAGCAGCTTAGAAGATACGCAGTATTTT.

CDR3 in DNA: TGTGCCAGCAGCTTAGGGGGGGGCAGGAGCAATCAGCCCCAGCATTTT. It specifies CASSLGGGRSNQPQHF. The chain carries TRBV7-8 and TRBJ1-5; D is possibly TRBD1 (6 bases). V dropped 1 base and J dropped 1 base, with 11 bases sitting between them. CDR1 and CDR2 from the germline V gene are SGHVS and FQNEAQ. The CDR3 contains 16 residues.

The V call is TRBV5-8, the J call TRBJ1-5, with D perhaps matching TRBD1 (5 bases). Germline loops: CDR1 SGHTS, CDR2 YDEGEE. V gave up 0 bases and J gave up 9 bases, with 10 bases separating them. The CDR3 totals 13 residues. Here the CDR3 reads CASSLERGGPQHF. The CDR3 DNA reads as TGTGCCAGCAGCTTGGAGAGGGGAGGGCCCCAGCATTTT.

The chain uses TRBV29-1 and TRBJ2-5; D remains unclear. The CDR3 loop spans 12 amino acids. Trimming removed 4 bases at V and 5 bases at J, with 11 bases between. Germline V gene lookup returns CDR1 SQVTM and CDR2 ANQGSEA. CDR3 loop: CSVVGATETQYF. The CDR3 nucleotides are TGCAGCGTTGTAGGTGCGACGGAGACCCAGTACTTC.

The V and J genes are TRBV5-1 and TRBJ2-7, with a weak D call TRBD2 (5 bases). Germline lookup yields CDR1 SGHRS and CDR2 YFSETQ. V dropped 4 bases and J dropped 1 base, with 15 bases sitting between them. CDR3 size: 15 residues. In DNA, the CDR3 is TGCGCCAGCAGCCAAGGGCACGGGGTTTCCTACGAGCAGTACTTC. Translating gives CASSQGHGVSYEQYF.

This chain joins TRBV5-1 and TRBJ2-1; TRBD2 matches 13 bases. Germline V CDR1 and CDR2: SGHRS, YFSETQ. Trimming removed 1 base from V and 7 bases from J; junction bases left unmatched: 5. The CDR3 covers 16 residues. The CDR3 loop reads CASSLRLAGGGNEQFF. In nucleotides, the CDR3 is TGCGCCAGCAGCTTGCGACTAGCGGGAGGCGGGAATGAGCAGTTCTTC.

The rearrangement joins TRBV30 to TRBJ1-2; the D gene is possibly TRBD1 (6 bases). Germline CDR1 GTSNPN, CDR2 SVGIG (reference sequence). Trimming removed 4 bases from V and 3 bases from J, with 12 bases in between. CDR3 size: 13 residues. The CDR3 DNA sequence: TGTGCCTGGACTCAGGGGACGGACTATGGCTACACCTTC. Translating gives CAWTQGTDYGYTF.

The rearrangement joins TRBV28 to TRBJ1-5, with 9 positions matching TRBD1. CDR1 and CDR2 from the germline V gene are MDHEN and SYDVKM. V gave up 5 bases and J gave up 4 bases; unmatched junction bases: 6. This CDR3 is built from 15 residues. Here the CDR3 DNA reads TGTGCCAGCAGTCAACCAGGGACAGGGAATCAGCCCCAGCATTTT. It codes for CASSQPGTGNQPQHF. The full variable domain, rest sourced from reference TRBV28 and TRBJ1-5, is DVKVTQSSRYLVKRTGEKVFLECVQDMDHENMFWYRQDPGLGLRLIYFSYDVKMKEKGDIPEGYSVSREKKERFSLILESASTNQTSMYLCASSQPGTGNQPQHFGDGTRLSIL.

The chain is built from TRBV4-3 and TRBJ1-6; the D gene is possibly TRBD1 (5 bases). V shed 6 bases and J shed 7 bases, with 13 bases lying between them. Germline CDR1 and CDR2: LGHNA and YSLEER. The CDR3 runs to 14 residues. In DNA form, the CDR3 reads TGCGCCAGCAGGCAGGGTTATGACAATTCACCCCTCCACTTT. Translated, it gives CASRQGYDNSPLHF.

This chain connects TRBV5-6 to TRBJ1-5, with TRBD1 as a possible D gene (6 bases). Per the germline V gene, CDR1 is SGHDT and CDR2 is YYEEEE. V was cut by 2 bases and J by 4 bases, with 7 bases left in between. This CDR3 is built from 13 residues. Here the CDR3 reads CASSLQGNQPQHF. CDR3 coding DNA: TGTGCCAGCAGCTTACAGGGTAATCAGCCCCAGCATTTT.

The chain employs TRBV7-9 and TRBJ2-7; D call uncertain. The CDR3 has 12 amino acids. The V gene lost 5 bases and the J gene lost 6 bases, with 11 bases spanning the gap. CDR1 is SEHNR and CDR2 is FQNEAQ in the germline V gene (reference sequence). The CDR3 nucleotides read TGTGCCAGCAGCGCAACAGACGCCGAGCAGTACTTC. This sequence encodes CASSATDAEQYF.

The chain uses TRBV5-1 and TRBJ2-5; D possibly corresponds to TRBD1 (6 bases). There are 17 residues in the CDR3. Germline CDR1 and CDR2: SGHRS and YFSETQ. Trimming removed 3 bases at V and 1 base at J, with 19 bases between. The CDR3 loop reads CASSSYFIDRPQETQYF. The CDR3 nucleotides read TGCGCCAGCAGCTCTTATTTTATTGACAGGCCCCAAGAGACCCAGTACTTC.